Here is one TCR beta chain with its context. The sample is drawn from a study of blood T cell repertoires in COVID-19. Study-level information: Samples came from the United States, Italy and Spain, spanning acute and convalescent COVID-19. In each case, the material was cDNA or gDNA derived from T cells, B-cell-depleted T cells, or PBMCs.

The method was immunoSEQ multiplex PCR; TCRdb's version includes in-frame clones alone and lacks a portion of them. The sample has fewer than 350,000 clones, about nine tenths seen once. Clinical history reported by participants formed the basis on which cohorts were assigned. The germline V gene encodes CDR1 MDHEN and CDR2 SYDVKM. V was cut by 7 bases and J by 8 bases, with 14 bases left in between. There are 13 residues in the CDR3. The rearrangement uses TRBV28 and TRBJ1-4, with D uncertain. The sequenced sample was PBMCs or T cells enriched from blood (not recorded which). This clonotype was sampled from a man in his 60s who had recovered from COVID-19. CDR3 in amino acids: CASTEGQTEKLFF. The CDR3 DNA sequence: TGTGCCAGCACCGAGGGTCAGACAGAAAAACTGTTTTTT.